This TCR beta chain was obtained from a study of tumor and adjacent non-tumor tissue in lung cancer. The wider study: The cohort had approximately 13 adenocarcinoma, a couple of squamous cell and 1 small cell patients.

This clonotype turned up a few times. Its target is unknown. A much larger clone is a single base away; this may be a read error. This sample's RNA came from whole unsorted tissue. More than 3 cm separated this lung sample from the edge of the tumor. Findings and limits, study-wide: TCR diversity was significantly greater in tumor than normal lung tissue.

The CDR3 extends over 13 amino acids. CDR1 and CDR2 from the germline V gene are SGHVS and FQNEAQ. A modified ARM-PCR protocol with three rounds of nested PCR amplified TCRbeta. From the multiplex PCR reads, TCRdb called clonotypes with MiXCR, one entry per CDR3 protein. Counted here are over 100,000 distinct CDR3 sequences, 62% occurring once; the ten biggest clones make up 19%. The V gene is TRBV7-8, the J gene TRBJ1-5, with D hard to call. Source material: distant non-tumor lung tissue. This receptor was obtained from a man aged 60 to 75 with non-small cell lung cancer. The CDR3 protein is CVSSRDRNQPQHF. The CDR3 region has the DNA TGTGTCAGCAGCCGAGACCGAAATCAGCCCCAGCATTTT.